The present T cell receptor (beta chain) was sequenced within a study of Tregs in tolerant kidney transplant recipients. The nonmyeloablative bone marrow transplants came from related graft donors, with transient mixed chimerism. Unstimulated Tregs (CD4+CD25+CD127-) and CD4+CD25- non-Tregs were sorted from PBMCs. Findings and caveats of the study: Nucleotide sequences could not be compared across some patients' samples due to primer changes. Validation in larger populations is needed because few patients were studied.

Sequencing was performed with immunoSEQ multiplex PCR; in TCRdb, only in-frame clones are kept and a portion is missing. The data include around 33,000 clones; the top ten clones carry approximately 1.9%. In regard to this clone: Its antigen is as yet unknown. The read finishes 3 residues shy of the CDR3 end, and the germline J gene is used to complete it.

Trimming removed 8 bases from V and 6 bases from J, with 20 bases in between. CDR1 and CDR2 from the germline V gene are SQVTM and ANQGSEA. This CDR3 comprises 14 residues. The receptor's source is a human patient who received a combined kidney and bone marrow transplant. A share of the T cells may be of graft donor origin. Material: CD4+ T cells from blood (PBMCs), obtained 24 months after the transplant. The chain employs TRBV29-1 and TRBJ2-1, with a possible D match to TRBD2 (6 bases). Here the CDR3 reads CSSYYGTSVNEQFF. The CDR3 DNA, read in part, is TGCAGCTCTTACTACGGGACTTCGGTCAATGAG.